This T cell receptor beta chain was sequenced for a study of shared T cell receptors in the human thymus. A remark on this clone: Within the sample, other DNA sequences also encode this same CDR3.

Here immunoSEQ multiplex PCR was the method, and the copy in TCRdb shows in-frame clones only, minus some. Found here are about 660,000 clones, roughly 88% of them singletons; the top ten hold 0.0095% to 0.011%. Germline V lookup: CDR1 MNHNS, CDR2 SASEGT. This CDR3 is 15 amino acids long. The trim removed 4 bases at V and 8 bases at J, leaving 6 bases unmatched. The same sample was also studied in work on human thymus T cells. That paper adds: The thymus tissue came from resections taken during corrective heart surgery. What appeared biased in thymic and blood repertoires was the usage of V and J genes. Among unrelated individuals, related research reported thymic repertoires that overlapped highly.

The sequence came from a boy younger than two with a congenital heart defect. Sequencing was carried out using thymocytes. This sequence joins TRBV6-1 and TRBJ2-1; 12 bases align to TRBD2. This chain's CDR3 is CASSGLLAGGDEQFF. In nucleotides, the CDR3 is TGTGCCAGCAGTGGTCTACTAGCGGGGGGTGATGAGCAGTTCTTC.